A selection of T cell receptor beta chains follows, all from one sample in a study of blood T cells in healthy people across ages. TCRdb re-analysed the 5' RACE reads in MiXCR, keeping a single row per CDR3 protein. This table has hundreds of thousands of distinct CDR3 sequences, about 50% appearing once. Sequencing was performed on blood. These TCRs come from a woman older than 75 in good health. CDR3s include the opening cysteine and the closing phenylalanine or tryptophan. Each record gives: clone size, J gene, V gene, D gene, CDR3 protein, CDR3 DNA. D genes are given only for firm matches. Expanded clones are given a class, and other clones once, few, many or no size at all.

>NA|TRBJ1-1|TRBV25-1|TRBD1
CASSEYKFGTGYFTEAFF
TGTGCCAGCAGTGAATATAAATTCGGGACAGGGTATTTCACTGAAGCTTTCTTT
>NA|TRBJ2-5|TRBV7-8|NA
CASSRGRSTQETQYF
TGTGCCAGCAGCCGTGGGAGGTCGACCCAAGAGACCCAGTACTTC
>NA|TRBJ2-6|TRBV6-5|NA
CASRVGSGANVLTF
TGTGCCAGCAGGGTGGGCTCTGGGGCCAACGTCCTGACTTTC
>few|TRBJ1-1|TRBV12-5|NA
CASGPPGPEAFF
TGTGCTAGTGGCCCACCGGGGCCTGAAGCTTTCTTT
>once|TRBJ1-1|TRBV27|NA
CASSLGRAGTEAFF
TGTGCCAGCAGTTTGGGCAGGGCGGGCACTGAAGCTTTCTTT
>many|TRBJ2-7|TRBV25-1|NA
CASSEFAYSSYEQYF
TGTGCCAGCAGTGAATTTGCGTACAGCTCCTACGAGCAGTACTTC
>many|TRBJ2-7|TRBV7-2|NA
CASSSGTARGFYEQYF
TGTGCCAGCAGCTCTGGGACTGCTCGGGGGTTCTACGAGCAGTACTTC
>once|TRBJ2-7|TRBV6-5|TRBD2
CASSYFGGSLNEQYF
TGTGCCAGCAGTTACTTCGGCGGGAGTCTCAACGAGCAGTACTTC
>NA|TRBJ2-3|TRBV29-1|TRBD1
CSVGGQGASSRDTQYF
TGCAGCGTTGGGGGACAGGGGGCTAGTTCGCGAGATACGCAGTATTTT
>few|TRBJ1-5|TRBV7-2|NA
CASSLEPRPSQPQHF
TGTGCCAGCAGCTTAGAGCCCAGGCCCTCTCAGCCCCAGCATTTT
>few|TRBJ2-2|TRBV6-2/TRBV6-3|TRBD2
CASSYGGGLTGELFF
TGTGCCAGCAGTTATGGCGGGGGACTCACCGGGGAGCTGTTTTTT
>many|TRBJ2-1|TRBV10-3|NA
CAISKGQTQIPNEGQFF
TGTGCCATCAGCAAGGGGCAAACTCAAATTCCGAATGAAGGGCAGTTCTTC
>NA|TRBJ2-3|TRBV29-1|NA
CSVEPPNLTDTQYF
TGCAGCGTTGAACCCCCGAACCTCACAGATACGCAGTATTTT
>many|TRBJ2-3|TRBV10-3|TRBD1
CAITGTGGERDTQYF
TGTGCCATCACCGGGACAGGGGGGGAGAGGGATACGCAGTATTTT
>few|TRBJ2-7|TRBV2|NA
CASSEAGEQYF
TGTGCCAGCAGTGAAGCGGGCGAGCAGTACTTC
>NA|TRBJ2-5|TRBV5-4|NA
CASSLDSRGETQYF
TGTGCCAGCAGCTTGGATTCCAGGGGTGAGACCCAGTACTTC
>NA|TRBJ2-3|TRBV28|NA
CASSLTGPSTETQYF
TGTGCCAGCAGTTTAACGGGGCCTAGCACAGAGACGCAGTATTTT
>NA|TRBJ2-1|TRBV11-1|NA
CAIRSGAGDNEQFF
TGTGCCATCAGATCAGGGGCGGGGGACAATGAGCAGTTCTTC
>many|TRBJ2-7|TRBV5-1|NA
CASSPGDLYEQYF
TGCGCCAGCAGCCCGGGGGACCTCTACGAGCAGTACTTC
>NA|TRBJ2-1|TRBV27|TRBD2
CASSFLSSGGYNEQFF
TGTGCCAGCAGTTTCCTGAGTAGCGGGGGTTACAATGAGCAGTTCTTC
>many|TRBJ1-2|TRBV25-1|NA
CASSFTGSSLVGYTF
TGTGCCAGCAGTTTTACAGGGTCATCCCTCGTTGGCTACACCTTC
>many|TRBJ2-1|TRBV9|NA
CASTLSPSSRSSYNEQFF
TGTGCCAGCACCCTCTCCCCCTCTAGCCGGAGCTCCTACAATGAGCAGTTCTTC
>NA|TRBJ2-1|TRBV28|NA
CASSVQGKNEQFF
TGTGCCAGCAGTGTACAGGGTAAAAATGAGCAGTTCTTC
>NA|TRBJ2-3|TRBV6-5|NA
CASSYSGLEPTDTQYF
TGTGCCAGCAGTTACTCGGGACTCGAGCCCACAGATACGCAGTATTTT
>many|TRBJ2-1|TRBV5-1|TRBD2
CASSLDLAGHYNEQFF
TGCGCCAGCAGCTTAGATTTAGCGGGACACTACAATGAGCAGTTCTTC
>NA|TRBJ2-7|TRBV7-2|NA
CASSLMVFYEQYF
TGTGCCAGCAGCTTAATGGTCTTTTACGAGCAGTACTTC
>NA|TRBJ2-5|TRBV12-3/TRBV12-4|NA
CASSFRDLETQYF
TGTGCCAGCAGTTTTCGGGACTTAGAGACCCAGTACTTC
>NA|TRBJ1-2|TRBV9|NA
CASSPRSGTFYGYTF
TGTGCCAGCAGCCCGAGGTCGGGGACCTTTTATGGCTACACCTTC
>many|TRBJ2-1|TRBV29-1|TRBD1
CSVRRDRSYNEQFF
TGCAGCGTGCGCCGGGACAGGTCCTACAATGAGCAGTTCTTC
>many|TRBJ1-1|TRBV4-2|NA
CASSQVSVAAEAFF
TGTGCCAGCAGCCAAGTCTCAGTGGCGGCTGAAGCTTTCTTT
>many|TRBJ2-3|TRBV18|TRBD1
CASSPDRGPVQYF
TGTGCCAGCTCACCCGACAGGGGGCCCGTCCAGTATTTT
>many|TRBJ2-3|TRBV5-1|TRBD2
CASAAGGGNTQYF
TGCGCCAGCGCGGCGGGGGGAGGGAATACGCAGTATTTT
>NA|TRBJ2-7|TRBV5-1|TRBD1
CASSQTGGENEQYF
TGCGCCAGCAGCCAGACAGGGGGCGAAAACGAGCAGTACTTC